This T cell receptor (beta chain) stems from a study of T cells in Graves' hyperthyroidism and ophthalmopathy. Amplified TCR beta CDR3 regions derived from RNA transcripts. With the HTBI primer set, the TCR CDR3 went through a first round of RT-PCR. TCRdb reprocessed the multiplex PCR reads with MiXCR, giving one entry per CDR3 protein. Found here are around 430,000 distinct CDR3 sequences, about 15% of them singletons; the top ten hold 30% to 35%. The definition of stable Graves' hyperthyroidism was no ophthalmopathy progression within 18 months. Exclusion of patients followed from uncontrolled infection, other autoimmune disease, pregnancy or lactation. This sample holds PBMCs from roughly 10 ml fresh peripheral blood. Turning to this clonotype: Its antigen is still unknown.

The CDR3 spans 15 residues. Germline CDR1 is SGHTA and CDR2 is FQGNSA. Trimming removed 2 bases from V and 7 bases from J, with 17 bases in between. Study observations and caveats: Most clonotypes expanded in thyroid above 0.001 were likewise present in blood.

V and J are TRBV7-2 and TRBJ2-5, with D possibly being TRBD2 (6 bases). The specimen sequenced was blood. The sequence was obtained from a woman younger than 45 with Graves' hyperthyroidism. DNA of the CDR3: TGTGCCAGCAGCTTAAATATGTGGTCGGAGGGGACCCAGTACTTC. The encoded protein is CASSLNMWSEGTQYF.